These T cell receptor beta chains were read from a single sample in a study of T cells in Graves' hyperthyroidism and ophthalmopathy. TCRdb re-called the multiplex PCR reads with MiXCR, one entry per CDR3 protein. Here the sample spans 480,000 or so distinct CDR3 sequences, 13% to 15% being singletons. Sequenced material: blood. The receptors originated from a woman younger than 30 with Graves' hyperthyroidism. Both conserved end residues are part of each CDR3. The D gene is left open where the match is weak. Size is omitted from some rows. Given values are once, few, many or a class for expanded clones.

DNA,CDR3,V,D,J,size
TGTGCCAGCAGTGAATTTTCGGCGAACACCGGGGAGCTGTTTTTT,CASSEFSANTGELFF,TRBV25-1,NA,TRBJ2-2,few
TGTGCCAGCAGCTTAGACTTCACAGATACGCAGTATTTT,CASSLDFTDTQYF,TRBV11-2,NA,TRBJ2-3,many
TGCAGTGCTAGAGAGACAGGGGTTTACACTGAAGCTTTCTTT,CSARETGVYTEAFF,TRBV20-1,TRBD1,TRBJ1-1,NA
TGTGCCAGCAGCCGGGGGGGGGTGAACACTGAAGCTTTCTTT,CASSRGGVNTEAFF,TRBV7-9,NA,TRBJ1-1,many
TGTGCCAGCAGCCAAGTAGGTACAGGGCGGAACACTGAAGCTTTCTTT,CASSQVGTGRNTEAFF,TRBV3-1,NA,TRBJ1-1,many
TGTGCCAGCAGCCCCGGGACAGGGACTTGGTATGAGCAGTTCTTC,CASSPGTGTWYEQFF,TRBV3-1,TRBD1,TRBJ2-1,few
TGTGCCAGCAGCTTAGAGACCTATGGCTACACCTTC,CASSLETYGYTF,TRBV11-2,NA,TRBJ1-2,many
TGTGCCACCGGGACAGGGGGCTCAGCTAACTATGGCTACACCTTC,CATGTGGSANYGYTF,TRBV19,TRBD1,TRBJ1-2,NA
TGCGCCAGCAGCTTGGTTCTCTCCCAGGGCTCCTACGAGCAGTACTTC,CASSLVLSQGSYEQYF,TRBV5-1,NA,TRBJ2-7,NA
TGTGCCAGCAGTTTAGGTCAGAGGCCCTACAATGAGCAGTTCTTC,CASSLGQRPYNEQFF,TRBV27,NA,TRBJ2-1,many
TGTGCCAGCAGTTCAGTGACTAGCGGGATTGGTGAGCAGTTCTTC,CASSSVTSGIGEQFF,TRBV7-3,TRBD2,TRBJ2-1,NA
TGCGCCAGCAGCTTGGCCTTGGACGGGCAGGGCGCTTTCTTT,CASSLALDGQGAFF,TRBV5-1,NA,TRBJ1-1,many
TGTGCCAGCAGTTATGCGGGAGGGTCCTCCTACAATGAGCAGTTCTTC,CASSYAGGSSYNEQFF,TRBV12-3/TRBV12-4,TRBD2,TRBJ2-1,many
TGTGCCAGCAGCTTTTTATGGACACTTAACACCGGGGAGCTGTTTTTT,CASSFLWTLNTGELFF,TRBV7-8,NA,TRBJ2-2,few
TGTGCCACAGGACGTCTCATGAACACTGAAGCTTTCTTT,CATGRLMNTEAFF,TRBV19,NA,TRBJ1-1,many
TGTGCCAGCAGACTAGCGGGACTAGCGGGATACGAGCAGTACTTC,CASRLAGLAGYEQYF,TRBV11-3,TRBD2,TRBJ2-7,many
TGTGCCAGCAGATGGGACAGGTCTGGCTACACCTTC,CASRWDRSGYTF,TRBV7-3,TRBD1,TRBJ1-2,NA
TGTGCCACCAGTGATTCAGGCAGGGGGGCCACTGAAGCTTTCTTT,CATSDSGRGATEAFF,TRBV24-1,TRBD1,TRBJ1-1,many
TGTGCCAGCAGAGCCCCGGCTAATGAAAAACTGTTTTTT,CASRAPANEKLFF,TRBV6-1,NA,TRBJ1-4,many
TGCAGCGTTGAGGGTCTGGGGAACACTGAAGCTTTCTTT,CSVEGLGNTEAFF,TRBV29-1,NA,TRBJ1-1,many
TGTGCTAGTGGTTTGGCCGCCTTACTAGTTTACAATGAGCAGTTCTTC,CASGLAALLVYNEQFF,TRBV12-5,NA,TRBJ2-1,many
TGCAGTGCTAGAGTATACAGAATGTTAGAGACCCAGTACTTC,CSARVYRMLETQYF,TRBV20-1,NA,TRBJ2-5,many
TGTGCCAGCAGGGAGAATAGAGGGAGGACCGGGGAGCTGTTTTTT,CASRENRGRTGELFF,TRBV6-1,NA,TRBJ2-2,many
TGTGCCAGCAGCTTAACTAGCGTCCAGGGTACGCAGTATTTT,CASSLTSVQGTQYF,TRBV7-3,NA,TRBJ2-3,NA
TGTGCCAGCAGTTTAGCGGGCCGAGGCCTAAGAGAGACCCAGTACTTC,CASSLAGRGLRETQYF,TRBV12-3/TRBV12-4,NA,TRBJ2-5,many
TGTGCCAGCAGTGAGGGCAGGGGGGGACTCGAGCAGTACTTC,CASSEGRGGLEQYF,TRBV2,NA,TRBJ2-7,many
TGTGCCAGCAGTGAACTGGGGGCACAAGAGACCCAGTACTTC,CASSELGAQETQYF,TRBV6-1,NA,TRBJ2-5,many
TGTGCCAGCAGCCCACAGGGGGCAACTAATGAAAAACTGTTTTTT,CASSPQGATNEKLFF,TRBV11-2,TRBD1,TRBJ1-4,many
TGTGCCACTCGACTAGCGGGGTCCTACGAGCAGTACTTC,CATRLAGSYEQYF,TRBV27,TRBD2,TRBJ2-7,many
TGCAGTGCTAGAGTATTTTTCCCCGGACAAGGCCTTTTGAATGACCCTGAAGCTTTCTTT,CSARVFFPGQGLLNDPEAFF,TRBV20-1,NA,TRBJ1-1,few
TGTGCCAGCAGTTTATCGCGCCAGGGGGCCACCTATGGCTACACCTTC,CASSLSRQGATYGYTF,TRBV27,TRBD1,TRBJ1-2,many
TGCAGTGCTAAAAGACTAGCGGGAGGGTACAATGAGCAGTTCTTC,CSAKRLAGGYNEQFF,TRBV20-1,TRBD2,TRBJ2-1,few
TGCAGTGCTAGAGCGTGGGAACTAGCCAAAAACATTCAGTACTTC,CSARAWELAKNIQYF,TRBV20-1,NA,TRBJ2-4,many
TGTGGCAGCAGTTTACGACAGGACAATTCACGCCTCCACTTT,CGSSLRQDNSRLHF,TRBV12-3/TRBV12-4,NA,TRBJ1-6,NA
TGTGCCAGCAGCTCAATCATAGGGACAGGGAGCTACGAGCAGTACTTC,CASSSIIGTGSYEQYF,TRBV11-2,TRBD1,TRBJ2-7,many
TGTGCCAGCAGCTTAAGGGCAGGAGGGAACACTGAAGCTTTCTTT,CASSLRAGGNTEAFF,TRBV7-6,NA,TRBJ1-1,many
TGTGCCAGCAGTGAGGACTTCTCGATCACAGATACGCAGTATTTT,CASSEDFSITDTQYF,TRBV2,NA,TRBJ2-3,many
TGTGCCAGCAGCACAGGGTTGGCGGCTTTCTTT,CASSTGLAAFF,TRBV7-9,NA,TRBJ1-1,NA
TGTGCCAGCAGGGTAACAGGGGCAGTAAAACTGTTTTTT,CASRVTGAVKLFF,TRBV27,TRBD1,TRBJ1-4,many
TGCAGTGCTAGTTTACCGTTGAACACTGAAGCTTTCTTT,CSASLPLNTEAFF,TRBV20-1,NA,TRBJ1-1,many
TGCGCCAGCAGTAGAGGGACGAACACTGAAGCTTTCTTT,CASSRGTNTEAFF,TRBV5-1,NA,TRBJ1-1,many
TGTGCCAGCAGCCCCAGGGGGCTGGTCTCCAGCTCCTACAATGAGCAGTTCTTC,CASSPRGLVSSSYNEQFF,TRBV11-1,TRBD1,TRBJ2-1,many
TGTGCCAGCTCAAACCCCAGGGACAGGGGGCGCAATGAGCAGTTCTTC,CASSNPRDRGRNEQFF,TRBV6-1,TRBD1,TRBJ2-1,NA
TGCAGTACGGATTCCCGGGACTCCTACAATGAGCAGTTCTTC,CSTDSRDSYNEQFF,TRBV20-1,NA,TRBJ2-1,many
TGTGCTAGTGGTTTGCCTTTAGGGCAGCCCCAGCATTTT,CASGLPLGQPQHF,TRBV12-5,NA,TRBJ1-5,NA
TGTGCCAGCCGTGAAACGGTCACTGAAGCTTTCTTT,CASRETVTEAFF,TRBV2,NA,TRBJ1-1,many
TGCAGTGCTAGTATTAGCGGGAGGACAGATACGCAGTATTTT,CSASISGRTDTQYF,TRBV20-1,TRBD2,TRBJ2-3,many
TGTGCCAGCAGCTTAAGAGGGGGCTCCGATAGCTCCTACAATGAGCAGTTCTTC,CASSLRGGSDSSYNEQFF,TRBV7-3,TRBD1,TRBJ2-1,many
TGCGCCAGCAGCATTCCAGCGGGTAGCACAGATACGCAGTATTTT,CASSIPAGSTDTQYF,TRBV5-1,NA,TRBJ2-3,many
TGTGCCAGCAGCCTACAAAGCGGGAGTAGGGCAGATACGCAGTATTTT,CASSLQSGSRADTQYF,TRBV11-2,TRBD2,TRBJ2-3,many
TGCAGCGTTCGGGACAGGGGAAACTATGGCTACACCTTC,CSVRDRGNYGYTF,TRBV29-1,TRBD1,TRBJ1-2,many
TGTGCCTGGAACCCTAAGGCGGCGATCTATGGCTACACCTTC,CAWNPKAAIYGYTF,TRBV30,NA,TRBJ1-2,many
TGCGCCAGCAGCTTTCCCGGACAGGGGGACTATGGCTACACCTTC,CASSFPGQGDYGYTF,TRBV5-1,TRBD1,TRBJ1-2,NA